This T cell receptor beta chain was captured in a study of chemoradiotherapy in HPV16-positive cancers. This table comes from immunoSEQ multiplex PCR, and its TCRdb copy is limited to in-frame clones, with some not included. This sample has 3,300 or so clones; 80% to 90% occur once, and the top ten carry about 3.5%. Source: tumor tissue, taken from a patient who underwent chemoradiotherapy. The clonotype originates from a human donor with HPV-associated anogenital cancer.

For the CDR3, the DNA is TGTGCCAGCAGCTTAGTGCAGGACGTAGAGCAGTTCTTC. This translates into CASSLVQDVEQFF. The chain couples TRBV7-2 to TRBJ2-1, with D hard to call. V lost 1 base, J lost 10 bases, and 11 bases lay in between. Germline CDR1 and CDR2: SGHTA and FQGNSA. CDR3 length: 13 amino acids. Looking up the rest from reference TRBV7-2 and TRBJ2-1 gives the full variable domain: GAGVSQSPSNKVTEKGKDVELRCDPISGHTALYWYRQSLGQGLEFLIYFQGNSAPDKSGLPSDRFSAERTGGSVSTLTIQRTQQEDSAVYLCASSLVQDVEQFFGPGTRLTVL.